The TCR beta chain under discussion was sequenced for a study of blood T cells in healthy people across ages. Points from the study as a whole: Percentage of naive T cells showed a strong correlation with TCR beta diversity.

Comment on this clonotype: Its antigen is as yet unknown.

PCR was performed a second time for roughly 7 to 12 cycles using a sample-barcoded 5' primer and a J-beta primer mix. TCRdb re-analysed the 5' RACE reads in MiXCR, keeping a single row per CDR3 protein. Among over 1,300,000 distinct CDR3 sequences, approximately 59% were seen once, and the ten largest hold roughly 7%. This clonotype was obtained from a man aged 18 to 35 in good health. The sample consisted of blood.

DNA of the CDR3: TGCAGCGTTGGGCCGGGACTAGCGGGCTACGAGCAGTACTTC. It specifies CSVGPGLAGYEQYF. This rearrangement joins TRBV29-1 to TRBJ2-7; 12 bases are a match to TRBD2. The germline gives CDR1 SQVTM, CDR2 ANQGSEA. The CDR3 has 14 residues. V lost 4 bases and J lost 3; bases outside the gene matches: 4.